The rows below give T cell receptor beta chains drawn from one sample of a study of CXCR3-negative and CXCR3-positive naive CD8 T cells. From the 5' RACE reads, TCRdb lists one entry per CDR3 protein and no DNA. The sample totals under 9,000 distinct CDR3 sequences. The sequencing sample was made of naive CXCR3+ CD8+ T cells from blood. These receptor sequences come from a human donor in good health. Some clones in this sample may be carry-over from other donors' samples. CDR3s include the opening cysteine and the closing phenylalanine or tryptophan. Rows give clone size only sometimes, using once, few, many, or a class for an expanded clone.

v_call	j_call	clone_size	cdr3_aa
TRBV6-5	TRBJ2-1	medium-sized	CASRTRTSGSKRQFF
TRBV29-1	TRBJ1-1	-	CSVERGAPEAFF
TRBV15	TRBJ2-1	medium-sized	CATSRDRGLGLNEQFF
TRBV5-4	TRBJ2-3	-	CASKGSLGDTQYF
TRBV3-1	TRBJ2-2	-	CASSHRDRRNTGELFF
TRBV19	TRBJ1-5	-	CASILQGDNQPQHF
TRBV10-3	TRBJ2-1	medium-sized	CAISESRASVSDEQFF
TRBV12-3/TRBV12-4	TRBJ2-1	-	CASSFGGSSYNEQFF
TRBV12-5	TRBJ2-3	medium-sized	CASGWPGQTSTDTQYF
TRBV6-2/TRBV6-3	TRBJ1-1	medium-sized	CASTLLGAGGGHTEAFF
TRBV5-4	TRBJ2-5	-	CASRRGQGGYQETQYF
TRBV7-2	TRBJ1-1	-	CASSLLGQATEAFF
TRBV4-1	TRBJ2-2	medium-sized	CASSQDHGGPGELFF
TRBV29-1	TRBJ2-1	medium-sized	CSVAGQGSYNEQFF
TRBV15	TRBJ2-5	-	CATSRTPGETQYF
TRBV20-1	TRBJ1-6	-	CSAPGAYNSPLHF
TRBV14	TRBJ2-5	medium-sized	CASSQDSGKTQYF
TRBV28	TRBJ2-2	-	CASLSTGGNTGELFF
TRBV13	TRBJ2-1	-	CASSTGTGNEQFF